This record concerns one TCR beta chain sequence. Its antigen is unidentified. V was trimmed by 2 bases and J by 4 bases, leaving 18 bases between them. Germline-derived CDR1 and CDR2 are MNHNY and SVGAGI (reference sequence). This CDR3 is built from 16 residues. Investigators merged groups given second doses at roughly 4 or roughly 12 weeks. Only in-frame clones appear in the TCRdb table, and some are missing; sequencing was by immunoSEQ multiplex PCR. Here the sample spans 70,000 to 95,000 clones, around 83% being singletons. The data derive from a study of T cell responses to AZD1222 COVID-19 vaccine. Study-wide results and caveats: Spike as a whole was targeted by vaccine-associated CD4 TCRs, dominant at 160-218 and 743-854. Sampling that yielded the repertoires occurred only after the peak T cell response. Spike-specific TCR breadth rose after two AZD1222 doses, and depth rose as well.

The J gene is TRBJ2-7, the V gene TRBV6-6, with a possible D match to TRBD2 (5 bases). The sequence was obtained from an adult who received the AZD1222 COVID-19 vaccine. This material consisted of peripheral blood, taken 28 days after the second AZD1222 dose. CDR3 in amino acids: CASSYPISGGPYEQYF. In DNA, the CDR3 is TGTGCCAGCAGTTACCCAATCAGCGGAGGCCCGTACGAGCAGTACTTC.